The rows below give T cell receptor beta chains drawn from one sample of a study of blood T cells in healthy people across ages. Using its own MiXCR run on the 5' RACE reads, TCRdb lists one record per CDR3 protein. This repertoire shows about 1.6 million distinct CDR3 sequences, 30% to 40% found once; its top ten account for about 11%. The sequenced sample was blood. These TCRs come from a woman in her 30s in good health. The CDR3 runs from the conserved cysteine through the conserved F or W. Each record gives: J gene, D gene, clone size, V gene, CDR3 DNA, CDR3 protein. A D gene is named only where the DNA matches it firmly. Clone size, where shown, is once, few, many, or a class for clones that have expanded.

J: TRBJ2-7
D: .
size: few
V: TRBV7-9
DNA: TGTGCCAGCAGCTCCCTCCGGGACGGTTATCGGTACGAGCAGTACTTC
CDR3: CASSSLRDGYRYEQYF

J: TRBJ2-5
D: .
size: .
V: TRBV18
DNA: TGTGCCAGCTCACCACGCGATGAGACCCAGTACTTC
CDR3: CASSPRDETQYF

J: TRBJ2-5
D: .
size: .
V: TRBV7-9
DNA: TGTGCCAGCAGACCGGGGGGGACAGGGAAGGGCCAAGAGACCCAGTACTTC
CDR3: CASRPGGTGKGQETQYF

J: TRBJ1-5
D: .
size: few
V: TRBV6-1
DNA: TGTGCCAGCAGTGAAGGCCCAGGCAGCAATCAGCCCCAGCATTTT
CDR3: CASSEGPGSNQPQHF

J: TRBJ2-2
D: TRBD2
size: .
V: TRBV5-6
DNA: TGTGCCAGCAGCCGGCGGGGGGGCCGGGTGACCGGGGAGCTGTTTTTT
CDR3: CASSRRGGRVTGELFF

J: TRBJ1-2
D: .
size: .
V: TRBV3-1
DNA: TGTGCCAGCAGCCAAGGGGCAGTTTACCGATATGGCTGCACCTTC
CDR3: CASSQGAVYRYGCTF

J: TRBJ2-1
D: .
size: few
V: TRBV7-8
DNA: TGTGCCAGCAGCTTAGTTCGTCAGCAGAATGAGCAGTTCTTC
CDR3: CASSLVRQQNEQFF

J: TRBJ2-1
D: .
size: few
V: TRBV7-9
DNA: TGTGCCAGCAGCCCCCGGACAGTCCAAATTTGGGATGAGCAGTTCTTC
CDR3: CASSPRTVQIWDEQFF

J: TRBJ2-7
D: TRBD1
size: .
V: TRBV6-1
DNA: TGTGCCAGCAACCGGGACAGGGTTTCCTACGAGCAGTACTTC
CDR3: CASNRDRVSYEQYF

J: TRBJ2-3
D: .
size: many
V: TRBV20-1
DNA: TGCAGTGCTAGGGCTAGTGGAACAGATACGCAGTATTTT
CDR3: CSARASGTDTQYF

J: TRBJ2-3
D: .
size: few
V: TRBV10-3
DNA: TGTGCCATTCAAAAGGAGGTCTCAGGGGCTTTTGGGGCAGATACGCAGTATTTT
CDR3: CAIQKEVSGAFGADTQYF

J: TRBJ2-1
D: TRBD1
size: .
V: TRBV12-3/TRBV12-4
DNA: TGTGCCAGCAGCCAGGACAGGGGGCTCTCCTACAATGAGCAGTTCTTC
CDR3: CASSQDRGLSYNEQFF

J: TRBJ2-7
D: TRBD2
size: .
V: TRBV29-1
DNA: TGCAGCGTTGACTCGGGGCGAAGGTACGGGAGGCCATCCTACGAGCAGTACTTC
CDR3: CSVDSGRRYGRPSYEQYF

J: TRBJ2-5
D: TRBD1
size: .
V: TRBV30
DNA: TGTGCCTGGAGTCCCCCAGGCAGGGGGTTATGGGAGACCCAGTACTTC
CDR3: CAWSPPGRGLWETQYF

J: TRBJ1-2
D: .
size: few
V: TRBV6-6
DNA: TGTGCCAGCAGTTACTCGTTGGGGGCAGCTTATGGCTACACCTTC
CDR3: CASSYSLGAAYGYTF

J: TRBJ2-1
D: TRBD2
size: .
V: TRBV6-1
DNA: TGTGCCAGCAGTGGTAGACTAGCGGGGGGGCAAAATGAGCAGTTCTTC
CDR3: CASSGRLAGGQNEQFF

J: TRBJ2-3
D: .
size: .
V: TRBV27
DNA: TGTGCCAGCAGCCACCTTCCTAGCACAGATACGCAGTATTTT
CDR3: CASSHLPSTDTQYF

J: TRBJ2-5
D: TRBD1
size: few
V: TRBV5-1
DNA: TGCGCCAGCAGCTCGAATGGACAGGGGCAAGAGACCCAGTACTTC
CDR3: CASSSNGQGQETQYF

J: TRBJ1-5
D: .
size: .
V: TRBV19
DNA: TGTGCCAGTATCGGCGGAAATAGCAATCAGCCCCAGCATTTT
CDR3: CASIGGNSNQPQHF

J: TRBJ1-2
D: .
size: many
V: TRBV20-1
DNA: TGCAGTGCTAGAGATCCCACCTTCCCTTATGGCTACACCTTC
CDR3: CSARDPTFPYGYTF

J: TRBJ1-2
D: .
size: few
V: TRBV12-3/TRBV12-4
DNA: TGTGCCAGCATTCCCGACGGGAGGTACTATGGCTACACCTTC
CDR3: CASIPDGRYYGYTF

J: TRBJ2-7
D: .
size: .
V: TRBV5-1
DNA: TGCGCCAGCAGCTTGCGAGGTGGAACAACCTACGAGCAGTACTTC
CDR3: CASSLRGGTTYEQYF

J: TRBJ2-1
D: .
size: .
V: TRBV7-2
DNA: TGTGCCAGCAGCTCGTATACGGCGTACAGTGAGCAGTTCTTC
CDR3: CASSSYTAYSEQFF

J: TRBJ1-5
D: .
size: few
V: TRBV27
DNA: TGTGCCAGCAGTTTAATCGGCCAGGGGAAGCCCCAGCATTTT
CDR3: CASSLIGQGKPQHF

J: TRBJ2-5
D: .
size: few
V: TRBV20-1
DNA: TGCAGTGCTAGTTTTATCCGGGGCCAAGAGACCCAGTACTTC
CDR3: CSASFIRGQETQYF

J: TRBJ2-3
D: TRBD2
size: .
V: TRBV11-1
DNA: TGTGCCAGCACCCCGGGACTAGTCACAGATACGCAGTATTTT
CDR3: CASTPGLVTDTQYF

J: TRBJ2-7
D: .
size: .
V: TRBV4-2
DNA: TGTGCCAGCAGCCAAGAAGGGGGGTTGAGGACCTACGAGCAGTACTTC
CDR3: CASSQEGGLRTYEQYF

J: TRBJ2-2
D: TRBD2
size: .
V: TRBV7-2
DNA: TGTGCCAGCAGCTTGGGGACTAGCGGGAGGGCGAGCGGGGAGCTGTTTTTT
CDR3: CASSLGTSGRASGELFF

J: TRBJ2-1
D: TRBD2
size: few
V: TRBV20-1
DNA: TGCAGTGCTAGGGCACTAGCGGGAGGCTACAATGAGCAGTTCTTC
CDR3: CSARALAGGYNEQFF

J: TRBJ1-2
D: TRBD1
size: .
V: TRBV5-4
DNA: TGTGCCAGCAGCACGGACAGGGTCTATGGCTACACCTTC
CDR3: CASSTDRVYGYTF

J: TRBJ2-5
D: .
size: .
V: TRBV18
DNA: TGTGCCAGCTCACCCAACAGGGAATACGGGGAGACCCAGTACTTC
CDR3: CASSPNREYGETQYF

J: TRBJ2-2
D: TRBD2
size: few
V: TRBV10-3
DNA: TGTGCCATCAGTGAGTCCCTAGCGGGAGGAACCGGGGAGCTGTTTTTT
CDR3: CAISESLAGGTGELFF

J: TRBJ2-5
D: TRBD1
size: .
V: TRBV5-6
DNA: TGTGCCAGCAGCTTCGGAGGGGACAGGGGGCAAGAGACCCAGTACTTC
CDR3: CASSFGGDRGQETQYF

J: TRBJ2-3
D: .
size: few
V: TRBV28
DNA: TGTGCCAGCAGTTTAGGTTCGGCGGTGGGGGATACGCAGTATTTT
CDR3: CASSLGSAVGDTQYF

J: TRBJ2-7
D: TRBD2
size: few
V: TRBV5-1
DNA: TGCGCCAGCAGCTCACTAGCGGGTGGCAACGAGCAGTACTTC
CDR3: CASSSLAGGNEQYF

J: TRBJ2-7
D: .
size: .
V: TRBV7-2
DNA: TGTGCCAGCAGCTTCCCGGAGGGGACGGGTTACGAGCAGTACTTC
CDR3: CASSFPEGTGYEQYF

J: TRBJ2-1
D: .
size: few
V: TRBV6-2/TRBV6-3
DNA: TGTGCCAGCAGCAAACCCGGCCCGGCCACAAACAATGAGCAGTTCTTC
CDR3: CASSKPGPATNNEQFF

J: TRBJ2-1
D: .
size: few
V: TRBV9
DNA: TGTGCCAGCAGCCCGCTATGGGGCGGCAATGAGCAGTTCTTC
CDR3: CASSPLWGGNEQFF

J: TRBJ1-4
D: .
size: .
V: TRBV2
DNA: TGTGCCAGCAGTGAAGCAGGGCGAGCACGACTGTTTTTT
CDR3: CASSEAGRARLFF

J: TRBJ2-1
D: TRBD2
size: .
V: TRBV20-1
DNA: TGCAGTGCGGAGGGGAGGGGTTACAATGAGCAGTTCTTC
CDR3: CSAEGRGYNEQFF